One and the same sample provided the 22 T cell receptor beta chains below, sequenced in a study of T-cell memory formation after mild COVID-19. One entry per CDR3 protein results from TCRdb running MiXCR on the 5' RACE reads. The sample carries 400,000 to 500,000 distinct CDR3 sequences, roughly 20% recorded once. Sequenced: PBMCs or a T cell subset sorted from them (not recorded which). These receptors originate from an adult woman who had mild COVID-19 (a few samples of this study predate the infection). Cell type and time point are not known.

The genes are TRBV3-1 and TRBJ1-2; TRBD1 is a possible D gene (6 bases). V dropped 4 bases and J dropped 4 bases, with 25 bases sitting between them. The V gene's germline CDR1 is LGHDT and CDR2 YNNKEL (reference sequence). The length of the CDR3 is 18 residues. Here the CDR3 reads CASSPFGQGTNLIYGYTF. The CDR3 DNA is TGTGCCAGCAGCCCCTTCGGCCAGGGGACGAACTTAATCTATGGCTACACCTTC.

This clonotype was seen a handful of times. The gene calls are TRBV5-6 and TRBJ2-3; D is unresolved. Germline CDR1 SGHDT, CDR2 YYEEEE. This CDR3 contains 14 residues. The V end lost 1 base, the J end lost 6 bases, and 12 bases lay between the germline ends. The DNA for the CDR3 is TGTGCCAGCAGCTTGATCGGAGTTGGCGATACGCAGTATTTT. Translating gives CASSLIGVGDTQYF.

This clonotype was counted only a few times. This chain links TRBV3-1 with TRBJ2-3; D is ambiguous. The germline gives CDR1 LGHDT, CDR2 YNNKEL (reference sequence). This CDR3 region has 16 residues. Trimming removed 1 base from V and 4 bases from J, with 15 bases in between. The CDR3: CASSQGPLGDPDTQYF. The CDR3 region has the DNA TGTGCCAGCAGCCAAGGCCCCCTGGGCGATCCAGATACGCAGTATTTT.

This clonotype has at least ten counts. V is TRBV7-9 and J is TRBJ1-4; no clear D. Germline V gene sequence: CDR1 SEHNR, CDR2 FQNEAQ (reference sequence). V dropped 4 bases and J dropped 5 bases, with 14 bases sitting between them. This CDR3 contains 15 residues. CDR3 coding DNA: TGTGCCAGCAGCTCCGTCGGACGGTCGAATGAAAAACTGTTTTTT. Translating gives CASSSVGRSNEKLFF.

This clonotype has more than one count but fewer than ten. One end of the junction varies from germline; a read error may be responsible. V and J are TRBV7-9 and TRBJ1-2; D unresolved. The CDR3 is 9 residues long. CDR1 SEHNR and CDR2 FQNEAQ come from the germline V gene (reference sequence). The CDR3 is CASSSPRNF. The CDR3 bases are TGTGCCAGCAGCTCCCCAAGAAACTTC.

V and J are TRBV5-6 and TRBJ1-2; no definite D call. Trimming left V 4 bases short and J 0 bases short, with 4 bases between. The CDR3 is 12 residues long. Germline V gene sequence: CDR1 SGHDT, CDR2 YYEEEE. The CDR3: CASSVTNYGYTF. The CDR3 DNA reads as TGTGCCAGCAGCGTGACTAACTATGGCTACACCTTC.

The chain combines TRBV6-6 with TRBJ2-1, with TRBD2 identical over 11 bases. The V gene's germline CDR1 is MNHNY and CDR2 SVGAGI (reference sequence). J lost 6 bases, V lost 2 bases, and 3 bases had no gene match. The CDR3 spans 15 residues. In DNA form, the CDR3 reads TGTGCCAGCAGTTACGGGACTAGCGGAACCAATGAGCAGTTCTTC. This codes for CASSYGTSGTNEQFF.

This clonotype has a count of ten or more. The CDR3 loop reads CASSLVGSTYEQYF. CDR3 nucleotides: TGTGCCAGCAGCTTAGTGGGCAGTACCTACGAGCAGTACTTC. The chain is built from TRBV7-9 and TRBJ2-7, with unresolved D. V was clipped by 1 base and J by 2 bases, with 9 bases between them. Germline CDR1 and CDR2: SEHNR and FQNEAQ (reference sequence). The CDR3 covers 14 residues.

There are many counts of this clonotype. The rearrangement links TRBV5-1 to TRBJ1-1, with D unclear. This CDR3 has 14 residues. V lost 2 bases, J lost 0 bases, and 8 bases lay in between. Germline assignment: CDR1 SGHRS and CDR2 YFSETQ. The CDR3 nucleotides read TGCGCCAGCAGCTTACGGCAGGTGAACACTGAAGCTTTCTTT. Protein sequence: CASSLRQVNTEAFF.

The chain uses TRBV5-1 and TRBJ2-4, with D possibly matching TRBD2 (5 bases). Germline V gives CDR1 SGHRS, CDR2 YFSETQ. This CDR3 comprises 15 residues. Trimming pared 3 bases from V and 7 bases from J, leaving 17 bases between. CDR3 residues: CASSYGNSNLNIQYF. The CDR3 DNA follows: TGCGCCAGCAGCTACGGGAACTCTAATCTGAACATTCAGTACTTC.

Relative to its sample, this clonotype is medium-sized (0.01 to 0.1%). The rearrangement links TRBV4-1 to TRBJ2-7; D uncertain. With 3 bases removed from V and 2 bases from J, the gap between germline ends came to 2 bases. CDR1 and CDR2 (germline): MGHRA, YSYEKL. This CDR3 is 11 amino acids long. CDR3 nucleotides: TGCGCCAGCAGCCAGGCCTACGAGCAGTACTTC. This translates into CASSQAYEQYF.

This clonotype was seen a handful of times. The chain links TRBV14 to TRBJ1-1; a possible D gene is TRBD1 (5 bases). The ends were cut back, 4 bases at V and 3 bases at J, with 6 bases in the middle. The CDR3 is 12 residues long. Germline assignment: CDR1 SGHDN and CDR2 FVKESK. Written as DNA, the CDR3 is TGTGCCAGCAGCCGGGGGTACACTGAAGCTTTCTTT. Translating gives CASSRGYTEAFF.

This clonotype occurred a few times. The rearrangement uses TRBV7-9 and TRBJ2-1, with TRBD2 matching 8 bases. The CDR3 spans 15 residues. V shed 11 bases and J 9 bases; nucleotides not matched to a gene: 18. Germline CDR1 is SEHNR and CDR2 is FQNEAQ (reference sequence). CDR3 DNA sequence: TGTGCCTCTGGGGGAGTAGCGGGACGAGATACTGAGCAGTTCTTC. Residues: CASGGVAGRDTEQFF.

This chain connects TRBV6-6 to TRBJ2-3, with 9 positions matching TRBD1. Germline trimming cut 7 bases from V and 2 bases from J; bases unmatched to any gene: 4. This CDR3 contains 14 residues. Germline V gives CDR1 MNHNY, CDR2 SVGAGI (reference sequence). This CDR3 is CASKWDRVTDTQYF. The DNA for the CDR3 is TGTGCCAGCAAGTGGGACAGGGTCACAGATACGCAGTATTTT.

The V and J genes are TRBV4-2 and TRBJ1-1; D possibly corresponds to TRBD1 (5 bases). The V end was cut by 3 bases, the J end by 1 base, with 9 bases between. Germline CDR1 LGHNA, CDR2 YNFKEQ. The CDR3 consists of 14 residues. CDR3 nucleotide sequence: TGTGCCAGCAGCCAGGGACGGGCGAACACTGAAGCTTTCTTT. Its translation: CASSQGRANTEAFF.

V usage is TRBV29-1 and J usage is TRBJ2-1; the D gene is possibly TRBD1 (6 bases). The V and J ends lost 0 bases and 7 bases respectively, with 19 bases between them. The CDR3 has 16 amino acids. In germline, CDR1 is SQVTM, CDR2 ANQGSEA. The DNA of the CDR3 is TGCAGCGTTGAAGATTCTCAGGGGTTGGTGGGGAATGAGCAGTTCTTC. It translates to CSVEDSQGLVGNEQFF.

V usage is TRBV10-3 and J usage is TRBJ2-7; 12 positions match TRBD1. The CDR3 consists of 14 residues. Germline-derived CDR1 and CDR2 are ENHRY and SYGVKD. Losses at the gene ends were 6 bases for V and 5 bases for J; bases not matched to a gene: 5. The CDR3 bases are TGTGCCATCAGAAGGGACAGGGGGCCCCACGAGCAGTACTTC. Translating it yields CAIRRDRGPHEQYF.

This chain joins TRBV7-6 and TRBJ2-2; TRBD2 aligns across 10 bases. Germline CDR1 is SGHVS and CDR2 is FNYEAQ. The CDR3 contains 16 residues. V dropped 4 bases and J dropped 8; count of bases not matched to a gene: 10. The CDR3 region is CASSSPLSGRAGELFF. CDR3 coding DNA: TGTGCCAGCAGCTCCCCCCTGAGCGGGAGGGCGGGGGAGCTGTTTTTT. Filled out from reference TRBV7-6 and TRBJ2-2, the complete variable domain reads GAGVSQSPRYKVTKRGQDVALRCDPISGHVSLYWYRQALGQGPEFLTYFNYEAQQDKSGLPNDRFSAERPEGSISTLTIQRTEQRDSAMYRCASSSPLSGRAGELFFGEGSRLTVL.

This clonotype was recorded a few times. This rearrangement joins TRBV21-1 to TRBJ1-4. TRBV21-1 is a listed pseudogene. This CDR3 comprises 14 residues. CDR3 nucleotides: TGTGCCAGCAGCCCCCGACCGGATAATGAAAAACTGTTTTTT. Protein: CASSPRPDNEKLFF.

This clonotype was seen only a few times. The chain carries TRBV24-1 and TRBJ1-5; possibly TRBD1 for D (6 bases). Germline lookup yields CDR1 KGHDR and CDR2 SFDVKD. The V end lost 7 bases, the J end lost 3 bases, and 9 bases lay between the germline ends. This CDR3 contains 13 residues. The CDR3 here is CATRGADNQPQHF. The CDR3, as DNA: TGTGCCACCAGGGGGGCGGACAATCAGCCCCAGCATTTT.

Only a few counts were recorded for this clonotype. V gene TRBV28 combines with J gene TRBJ2-2; 10 nucleotides agree with TRBD1. This CDR3 has 16 amino acids. CDR1 MDHEN and CDR2 SYDVKM come from the germline V gene. V trimming: 0 bases; J trimming: 4 bases; junction bases outside the gene matches: 2. DNA for the CDR3: TGTGCCAGCAGTTTATGGGGACAGGGGATCACCGGGGAGCTGTTTTTT. It specifies CASSLWGQGITGELFF.

This clonotype showed up just a few times. The chain links TRBV7-9 to TRBJ2-7; the D gene is possibly TRBD1 (5 bases). V dropped 5 bases and J dropped 12 bases, with 20 bases sitting between them. CDR3 size: 13 residues. The germline gives CDR1 SEHNR, CDR2 FQNEAQ (reference sequence). The CDR3, as DNA: TGTGCCAGCAGCGCGGAAATCGAGCAAGGGGTGTACTTC. Its translation is CASSAEIEQGVYF.